The clone carrying this T cell receptor (beta chain) was detected once. Its antigen remains unknown. Second doses were pooled across both intervals (about 4 or about 12 weeks). This sample stems from a study of T cell responses to AZD1222 COVID-19 vaccine. Sequencing was performed with immunoSEQ multiplex PCR; in TCRdb, only in-frame clones are kept and a portion is missing. The sample contains 100,000 to 120,000 clones, 80% to 95% of which appear only once. Germline V gives CDR1 SNHLY, CDR2 FYNNEI. This CDR3 contains 15 residues. The V and J ends lost 9 bases and 1 base, in that order; junction bases with no gene match: 10. Whole-study results and caveats: Spike-specific TCR breadth and depth grew following two AZD1222 doses. With dominance at 160-218 and 743-854, vaccine-associated CD4 TCRs spanned spike.

The TCR was taken from an adult who received the AZD1222 COVID-19 vaccine. The chain recombines TRBV2 with TRBJ2-3, with 7 nucleotides matching TRBD1. The specimen was peripheral blood, collected 28 days after the second AZD1222 dose. Here the CDR3 reads CASDRAEGGTDTQYF. The CDR3 coding sequence is TGTGCCAGTGACAGGGCGGAAGGAGGCACAGATACGCAGTATTTT.